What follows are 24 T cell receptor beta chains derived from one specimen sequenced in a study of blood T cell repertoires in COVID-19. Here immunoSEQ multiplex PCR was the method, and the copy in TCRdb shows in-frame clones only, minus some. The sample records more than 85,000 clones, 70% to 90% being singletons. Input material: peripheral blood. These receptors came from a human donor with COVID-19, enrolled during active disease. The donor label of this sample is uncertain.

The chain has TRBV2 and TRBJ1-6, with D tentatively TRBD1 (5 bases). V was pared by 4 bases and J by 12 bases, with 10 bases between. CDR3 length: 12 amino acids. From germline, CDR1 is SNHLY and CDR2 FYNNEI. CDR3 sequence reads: CASSGGAGPLHF. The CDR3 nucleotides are TGTGCCAGCAGTGGTGGGGCCGGACCCCTCCACTTT.

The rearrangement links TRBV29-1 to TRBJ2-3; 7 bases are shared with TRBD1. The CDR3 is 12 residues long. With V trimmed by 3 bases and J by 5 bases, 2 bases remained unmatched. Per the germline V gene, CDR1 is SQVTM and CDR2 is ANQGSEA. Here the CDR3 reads CSVDYRGDTQYF. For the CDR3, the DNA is TGCAGCGTTGACTACAGGGGAGATACGCAGTATTTT.

The CDR3 coding sequence is TGTGCCACCAGCGTCCTCTTAGGGGTTGGAGGAAACACCATATATTTT. Its translation: CATSVLLGVGGNTIYF. This chain joins TRBV15 and TRBJ1-3, with D possibly matching TRBD1 (5 bases). CDR1 and CDR2 (germline): LNHNV, YYDKDF (reference sequence). This CDR3 has 16 residues. V lost 5 bases and J lost 4, with 18 bases in between.

CDR3 region: CASSLPDREGYGYTF. The CDR3 nucleotides read TGTGCCAGCAGTCTCCCGGACAGGGAGGGCTATGGCTACACCTTC. The chain links TRBV2 to TRBJ1-2, with 8 bases identical to TRBD1. This CDR3 is 15 amino acids long. With 5 bases clipped from V and 4 bases from J, the junction kept 9 bases outside the gene matches. Germline V gene sequence: CDR1 SNHLY, CDR2 FYNNEI.

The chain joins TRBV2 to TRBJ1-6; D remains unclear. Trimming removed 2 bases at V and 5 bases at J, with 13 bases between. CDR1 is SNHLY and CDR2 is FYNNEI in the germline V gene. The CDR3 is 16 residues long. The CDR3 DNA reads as TGTGCCAGCAGTGAATTTAGCTCGACCCATAATTCACCCCTCCACTTT. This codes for CASSEFSSTHNSPLHF.

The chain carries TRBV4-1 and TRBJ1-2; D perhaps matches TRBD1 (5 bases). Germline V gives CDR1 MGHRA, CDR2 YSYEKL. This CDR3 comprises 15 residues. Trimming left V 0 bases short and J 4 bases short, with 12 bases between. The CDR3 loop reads CASSQDQGSGYGYTF. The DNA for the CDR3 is TGCGCCAGCAGCCAAGATCAGGGCAGTGGCTATGGCTACACCTTC.

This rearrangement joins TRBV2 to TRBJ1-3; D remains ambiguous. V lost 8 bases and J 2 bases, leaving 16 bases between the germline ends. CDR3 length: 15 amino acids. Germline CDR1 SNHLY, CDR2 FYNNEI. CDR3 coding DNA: TGTGCCAGCGAGCCAAACGGTCGGGCTGGAAACACCATATATTTT. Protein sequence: CASEPNGRAGNTIYF.

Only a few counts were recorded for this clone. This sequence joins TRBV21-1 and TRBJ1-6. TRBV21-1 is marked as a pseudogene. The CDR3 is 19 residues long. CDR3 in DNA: TGTGCCAGCAGCAAAGCGGGGGGGGAGGGTAATGTTTATAATTCACCCCTCCACTTT. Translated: CASSKAGGEGNVYNSPLHF.

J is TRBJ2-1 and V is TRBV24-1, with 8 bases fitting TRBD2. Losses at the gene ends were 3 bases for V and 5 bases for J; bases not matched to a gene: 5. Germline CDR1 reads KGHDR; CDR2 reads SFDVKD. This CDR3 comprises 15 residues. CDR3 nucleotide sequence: TGTGCCACCAGTGATCCTAGGACTAGCAACAATGAGCAGTTCTTC. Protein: CATSDPRTSNNEQFF.

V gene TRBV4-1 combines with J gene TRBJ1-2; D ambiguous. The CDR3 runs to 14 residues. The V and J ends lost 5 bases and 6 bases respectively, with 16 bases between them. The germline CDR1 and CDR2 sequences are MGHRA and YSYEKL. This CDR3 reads CASSTPRAGNGYTF. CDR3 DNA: TGCGCCAGCAGCACGCCCCGGGCGGGGAATGGCTACACCTTC.

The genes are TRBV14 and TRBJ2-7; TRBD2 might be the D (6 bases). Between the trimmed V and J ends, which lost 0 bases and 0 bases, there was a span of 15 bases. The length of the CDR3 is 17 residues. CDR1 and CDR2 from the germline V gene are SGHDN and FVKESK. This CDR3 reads CASSQDHRQGGSYEQYF. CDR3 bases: TGTGCCAGCAGCCAAGATCATAGGCAGGGAGGCTCCTACGAGCAGTACTTC. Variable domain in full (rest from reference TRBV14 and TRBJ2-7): EAGVTQFPSHSVIEKGQTVTLRCDPISGHDNLYWYRRVMGKEIKFLLHFVKESKQDESGMPNNRFLAERTGGTYSTLKVQPAELEDSGVYFCASSQDHRQGGSYEQYFGPGTRLTVT.

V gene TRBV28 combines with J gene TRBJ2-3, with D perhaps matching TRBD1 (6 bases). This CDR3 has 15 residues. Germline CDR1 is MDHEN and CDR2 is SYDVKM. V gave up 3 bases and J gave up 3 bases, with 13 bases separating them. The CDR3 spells CASSLVQGMTDTQYF. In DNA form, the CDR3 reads TGTGCCAGCAGTTTGGTCCAGGGGATGACAGATACGCAGTATTTT. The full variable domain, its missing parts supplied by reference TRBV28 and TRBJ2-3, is DVKVTQSSRYLVKRTGEKVFLECVQDMDHENMFWYRQDPGLGLRLIYFSYDVKMKEKGDIPEGYSVSREKKERFSLILESASTNQTSMYLCASSLVQGMTDTQYFGPGTRLTVL.

This CDR3 reads CASSSYSNQPQHF. In nucleotides, the CDR3 is TGTGCCAGCAGTTCGTATAGCAATCAGCCCCAGCATTTT. The chain uses TRBV12-3 or TRBV12-4 and TRBJ1-5; no firm D call. Trimming shortened V by 4 bases and J by 0 bases, and 4 bases separated the two germline ends. This CDR3 spans 13 amino acids.

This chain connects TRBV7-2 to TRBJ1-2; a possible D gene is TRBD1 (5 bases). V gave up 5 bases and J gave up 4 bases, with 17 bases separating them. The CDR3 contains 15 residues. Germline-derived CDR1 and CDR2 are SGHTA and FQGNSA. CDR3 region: CASSLGGGGGYGYTF. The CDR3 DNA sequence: TGTGCCAGCAGCCTAGGTGGCGGGGGAGGCTATGGCTACACCTTC. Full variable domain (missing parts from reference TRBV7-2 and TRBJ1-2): GAGVSQSPSNKVTEKGKDVELRCDPISGHTALYWYRQSLGQGLEFLIYFQGNSAPDKSGLPSDRFSAERTGGSVSTLTIQRTQQEDSAVYLCASSLGGGGGYGYTFGSGTRLTVV.

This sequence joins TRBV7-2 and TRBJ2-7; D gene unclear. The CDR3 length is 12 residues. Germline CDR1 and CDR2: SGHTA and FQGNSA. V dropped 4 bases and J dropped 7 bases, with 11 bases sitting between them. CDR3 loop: CASSSISWEQYF. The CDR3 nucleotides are TGTGCCAGCAGCTCGATTAGCTGGGAGCAGTACTTC.

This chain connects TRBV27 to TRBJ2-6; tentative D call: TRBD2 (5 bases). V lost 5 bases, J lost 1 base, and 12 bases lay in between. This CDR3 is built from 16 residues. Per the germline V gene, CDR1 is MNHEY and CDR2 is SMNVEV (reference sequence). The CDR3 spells CASSPYPGSGANVLTF. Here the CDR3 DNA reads TGTGCCAGCAGTCCCTATCCGGGGTCTGGGGCCAACGTCCTGACTTTC.

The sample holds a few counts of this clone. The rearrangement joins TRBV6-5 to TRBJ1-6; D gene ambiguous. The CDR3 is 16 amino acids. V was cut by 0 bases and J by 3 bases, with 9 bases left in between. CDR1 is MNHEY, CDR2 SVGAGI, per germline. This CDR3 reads CASSYSATVYNSPLHF. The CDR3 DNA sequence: TGTGCCAGCAGTTACTCGGCAACAGTCTATAATTCACCCCTCCACTTT.

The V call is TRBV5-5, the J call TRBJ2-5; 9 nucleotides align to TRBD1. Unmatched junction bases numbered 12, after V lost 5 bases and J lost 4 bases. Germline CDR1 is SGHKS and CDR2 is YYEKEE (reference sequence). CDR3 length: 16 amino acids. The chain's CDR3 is CASRQSRDRDIETQYF. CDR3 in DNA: TGTGCCAGCAGACAATCTAGGGACAGGGATATAGAGACCCAGTACTTC. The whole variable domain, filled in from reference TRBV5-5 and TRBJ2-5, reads DAGVTQSPTHLIKTRGQQVTLRCSPISGHKSVSWYQQVLGQGPQFIFQYYEKEERGRGNFPDRFSARQFPNYSSELNVNALLLGDSALYLCASRQSRDRDIETQYFGPGTRLLVL.

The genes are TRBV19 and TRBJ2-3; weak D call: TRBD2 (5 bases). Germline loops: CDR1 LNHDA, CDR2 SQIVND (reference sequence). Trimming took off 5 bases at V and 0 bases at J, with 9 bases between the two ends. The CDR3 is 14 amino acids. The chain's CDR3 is CASSPRTSTDTQYF. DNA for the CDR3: TGTGCCAGTAGTCCAAGGACTAGCACAGATACGCAGTATTTT.

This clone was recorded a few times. The DNA for the CDR3 is TGCAGCGCTTGGACAGAGAACTATGGCTACACCTTC. Translated: CSAWTENYGYTF. The genes are TRBV29-1 and TRBJ1-2; TRBD1 is a possible D gene (6 bases). V was pared by 7 bases and J by 2 bases, with 11 bases between. CDR1 and CDR2 from the germline V gene are SQVTM and ANQGSEA. This CDR3 spans 12 amino acids.

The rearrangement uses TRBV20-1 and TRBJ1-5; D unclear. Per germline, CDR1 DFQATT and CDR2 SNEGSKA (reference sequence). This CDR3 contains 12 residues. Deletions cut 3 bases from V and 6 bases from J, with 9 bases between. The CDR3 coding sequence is TGCAGTGCTAGTGGAGGGAGTCAGCCCCAGCATTTT. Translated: CSASGGSQPQHF.

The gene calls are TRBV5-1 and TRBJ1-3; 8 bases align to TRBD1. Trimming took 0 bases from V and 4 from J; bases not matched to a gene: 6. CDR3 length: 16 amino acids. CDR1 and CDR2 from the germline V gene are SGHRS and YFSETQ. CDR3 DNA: TGCGCCAGCAGCTTGGCTGGACAGGGATACGGAAACACCATATATTTT. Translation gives CASSLAGQGYGNTIYF.

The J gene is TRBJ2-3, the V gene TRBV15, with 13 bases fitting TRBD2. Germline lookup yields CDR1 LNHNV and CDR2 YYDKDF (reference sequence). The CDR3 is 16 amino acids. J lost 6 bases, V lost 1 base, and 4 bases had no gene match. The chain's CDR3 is CATSRVLAGGTDTQYF. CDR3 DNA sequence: TGTGCCACCAGCAGAGTACTAGCGGGGGGGACCGATACGCAGTATTTT.

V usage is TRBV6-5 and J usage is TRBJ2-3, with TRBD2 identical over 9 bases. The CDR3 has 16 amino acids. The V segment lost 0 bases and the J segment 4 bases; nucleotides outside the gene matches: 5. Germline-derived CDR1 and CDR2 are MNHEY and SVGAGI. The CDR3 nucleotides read TGTGCCAGCAGTTACTCTAGCGGGAGTGAGGCAGATACGCAGTATTTT. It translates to CASSYSSGSEADTQYF.